The rows below give T cell receptor beta chains drawn from one sample of a study of blood T cell repertoires in COVID-19. The protocol was immunoSEQ multiplex PCR, while the TCRdb copy is restricted to in-frame clones and leaves out a portion. Among about 260,000 clones listed, around 90% were seen once. The sequenced material came from PBMCs or T cells enriched from blood (not recorded which). The source is a man aged 50 to 59 who had been exposed to COVID-19. CDR3s include the opening cysteine and the closing phenylalanine or tryptophan. D genes are given only for firm matches. A clone size is listed for some rows: how often the clone was seen (once, few, many), or a class if it is expanded.

v_call	d_call	clone_size	j_call	cdr3_nt	cdr3_aa
TRBV28	.	.	TRBJ2-5	TGTGCCAGCAGAGTGGGAGGGGGGACCCAGTACTTC	CASRVGGGTQYF
TRBV18	TRBD1	.	TRBJ2-1	TGTGCCAGCTCACATCATCGACAGGGCCGAAACAATGAGCAGTTCTTC	CASSHHRQGRNNEQFF
TRBV24-1	.	.	TRBJ2-5	TGTGCCACCAGTGCGGACTCGGGGACCCAGTACTTC	CATSADSGTQYF
TRBV4-2	TRBD1	few	TRBJ1-6	TGTGCCAGCAGCCTATACGCGGACAGGGGTTTTAATAATTCACCCCTCCACTTT	CASSLYADRGFNNSPLHF
TRBV28	.	.	TRBJ1-2	TGTGCCAGCAGTCCGGGTGGGGGCGTGACAAGTTATGGCTACACCTTC	CASSPGGGVTSYGYTF
TRBV24-1	.	.	TRBJ1-5	TGTGCCACCAGGGGGAAGGGAGGTCAGCCCCAGCATTTT	CATRGKGGQPQHF
TRBV11-2	TRBD1	.	TRBJ1-2	TGTGCCAGCAGCTGGGGACAGACTTATGGCTACACCTTC	CASSWGQTYGYTF
TRBV5-1	.	.	TRBJ1-5	TGCGCCAGCAGCTTGGACGTGGCCAATCAGCCCCAGCATTTT	CASSLDVANQPQHF
TRBV7-6	TRBD2	.	TRBJ2-1	TGTGCCAGCAGCTTATACGGGAGGTACGCCAATGAGCAGTTCTTC	CASSLYGRYANEQFF
TRBV24-1	TRBD1	.	TRBJ2-3	TGTGCCACCAGTGATTTCGGGGACAGACACACAGATACGCAGTATTTT	CATSDFGDRHTDTQYF
TRBV28	.	.	TRBJ1-5	TGTGCCAGCAGTTTGTTCGACATAGATCAGCCCCAGCATTTT	CASSLFDIDQPQHF
TRBV5-5	.	.	TRBJ1-2	TGTGCCAGCAGCTTCGAGGGAAGCTATGGCTACACCTTC	CASSFEGSYGYTF
TRBV12-3/TRBV12-4	.	.	TRBJ2-1	TGTGCCAGCAGTCCCCCCTCCGATGAGCAGTTCTTC	CASSPPSDEQFF
TRBV28	.	.	TRBJ2-1	TGTGCCAGCAGGAAAGAAACTAGCTACAATGAGCAGTTCTTC	CASRKETSYNEQFF
TRBV15	.	once	TRBJ1-5	TGTGCCACCAGCAGAGGGGAGATCAATCAGCCCCAGCATTTT	CATSRGEINQPQHF
TRBV5-1	.	few	TRBJ2-1	TGCGCCAGCAGCTTGGTACAGGCCTACAATGAGCAGTTCTTC	CASSLVQAYNEQFF
TRBV28	TRBD1	few	TRBJ1-2	TGTGCCAGCTTTGACAGGGGTAACTATGGCTACACCTTC	CASFDRGNYGYTF
TRBV7-9	.	once	TRBJ2-5	TGTGCCAGCAGCCAGCAGGGGGGTCGGGAGACCCAGTACTTC	CASSQQGGRETQYF
TRBV5-1	TRBD2	.	TRBJ2-2	TGCGCCAGCAGCCTTCTAGCGGTGAACACCGGGGAGCTGTTTTTT	CASSLLAVNTGELFF
TRBV2	.	once	TRBJ1-1	TGTGCCAGCAGTGTATTGAGGGTGTCCGCTTTCTTT	CASSVLRVSAFF
TRBV5-6	.	.	TRBJ2-1	TGTGCCAGCAGCTTGGTGGACAGCAGCTCCTACAATGAGCAGTTCTTC	CASSLVDSSSYNEQFF
TRBV5-5	.	.	TRBJ1-5	TGTGCCAGCAGCTTCTCGGGGGACCCGAAGTATAGCAATCAGCCCCAGCATTTT	CASSFSGDPKYSNQPQHF
TRBV11-3	.	.	TRBJ1-1	TGTGCCAGCAGCTTACGGAGAAGAGCTGAAGCTTTCTTT	CASSLRRRAEAFF
TRBV7-9	TRBD1	.	TRBJ1-1	TGTGCCAGCAGCTTGCAAGGGGGCAATTCGGCTTTCTTT	CASSLQGGNSAFF
TRBV19	.	few	TRBJ1-1	TGTGCCACCACAAGGAGGGGAGGCGGCAAGTCAACTGAAGCTTTCTTT	CATTRRGGGKSTEAFF
TRBV10-3	TRBD1	.	TRBJ1-5	TGTGCCATAGGGACAGGGGCCCAACGCAATCAGCCCCAGCATTTT	CAIGTGAQRNQPQHF
TRBV24-1	.	.	TRBJ2-7	TGTGCCACCCGAAGGGAGTCCAGATACGAGCAGTACTTC	CATRRESRYEQYF
TRBV7-2	TRBD1	.	TRBJ1-5	TGTGCCAGCAGCGTAAGACAGGGGGCTAGTCAGCCCCAGCATTTT	CASSVRQGASQPQHF
TRBV5-1	.	few	TRBJ1-6	TGCGCCAGCAGCTCCCCAGGACTGGATTCACCCCTCCACTTT	CASSSPGLDSPLHF
TRBV29-1	.	.	TRBJ1-1	TGCAGCGCTATCCGGGACTTGAGATCAAACACTGAAGCTTTCTTT	CSAIRDLRSNTEAFF
TRBV24-1	TRBD2	.	TRBJ2-5	TGTGCCACCAGTGATTTGCATAGGACTAGCGGCCAAGAGACCCAGTACTTC	CATSDLHRTSGQETQYF
TRBV7-3	.	.	TRBJ1-2	TGTGCCAGCAGCCCCGGAGGGCAGGGCGGCGGCTACACCTTC	CASSPGGQGGGYTF
TRBV11-2	.	once	TRBJ2-7	TGTGCCAGCAGACCTATAAACCGCAGGGGTTTGGGCGAGCAGTACTTC	CASRPINRRGLGEQYF
TRBV19	TRBD2	.	TRBJ2-1	TGTGCCAGTAGTGCGGGACTAGCGGGTCACTACAATGAGCAGTTCTTC	CASSAGLAGHYNEQFF
TRBV13	.	.	TRBJ1-4	TGTGCCAGCAGCTTACGGGGGGCGCGTGAAAAACTGTTTTTT	CASSLRGAREKLFF
TRBV5-1	.	once	TRBJ2-7	TGCGCCAGCAGCTTCTCCAGCTCCTACGAGCAGTACTTC	CASSFSSSYEQYF
TRBV18	TRBD1	.	TRBJ2-5	TGTGCCAGCTCACCACCGTTGTTCTCGACAGGGGGAGAGACCCAGTACTTC	CASSPPLFSTGGETQYF
TRBV19	TRBD1	.	TRBJ1-5	TGTGCCAGTAGTGTCGGACAGGGGGCGGGCAATCAGCCCCAGCATTTT	CASSVGQGAGNQPQHF
TRBV4-1	TRBD2	.	TRBJ2-1	TGCGCCAGCAGCCCCCGCCTCCGTCGGGCGGGAGGGCAAGGTGAGCAGTTCTTC	CASSPRLRRAGGQGEQFF
TRBV9	.	.	TRBJ2-1	TGTGCCAGCAGCGTATCGCCCTGGGGAGGTGAGCAGTTCTTC	CASSVSPWGGEQFF
TRBV27	TRBD2	.	TRBJ2-2	TGTGCCAGCAGTTTTGGACTAGCGGGAGGGGAGCTGTTTTTT	CASSFGLAGGELFF
TRBV24-1	TRBD1	.	TRBJ2-5	TGTGCCACCTCGGGACAGTTTCAAGAGACCCAGTACTTC	CATSGQFQETQYF
TRBV28	TRBD1	.	TRBJ1-2	TGTGCCAGCAGCCCGGGACAGAACTATGGCTACACCTTC	CASSPGQNYGYTF
TRBV7-2	TRBD1	once	TRBJ1-6	TGTGCCAGCAGCTTACGACACAGGGGAGAGGGATCACCCCTCCACTTT	CASSLRHRGEGSPLHF
TRBV7-6	TRBD1	.	TRBJ2-7	TGTGCCAGCAGCTCGAAGGGACAGGGGTCCCACGAGCAGTACTTC	CASSSKGQGSHEQYF
TRBV14	.	.	TRBJ2-7	TGTGCCAGCAGCCAGGGAGCCTACGAGCAGTACTTC	CASSQGAYEQYF
TRBV5-1	TRBD1	few	TRBJ2-5	TGCGCCAGCAGCCTAAGACAGGGTGGAGAGACCCAGTACTTC	CASSLRQGGETQYF
TRBV28	.	once	TRBJ1-2	TGTGCCAGCAGTTCCGGACTCCCTAACTATGGCTACACCTTC	CASSSGLPNYGYTF
TRBV24-1	.	.	TRBJ2-1	TGTGCCACCAGTGATCCGGTGGTCAACAATGAGCAGTTCTTC	CATSDPVVNNEQFF
TRBV30	TRBD1	once	TRBJ2-1	TGTGCCTGGAGTCGGGACAGCAATGAGCAGTTCTTC	CAWSRDSNEQFF
TRBV5-1	TRBD2	.	TRBJ2-1	TGCGCCAGCAGCCCGGGGGGGCTAGCGGGAGGAAAGGTTGAGCAGTTCTTC	CASSPGGLAGGKVEQFF
TRBV20-1	.	.	TRBJ1-1	TGCAGTGCTAGTTCCGACAGGACGAACACTGAAGCTTTCTTT	CSASSDRTNTEAFF
TRBV15	.	.	TRBJ1-2	TGTGCCACCAGGAACAGGGAAAACAGCGCTGGCTACACCTTC	CATRNRENSAGYTF
TRBV28	.	.	TRBJ1-5	TGTGCCAGCAGTTTAGATAGCGCGGGGCAGCCCCAGCATTTT	CASSLDSAGQPQHF
TRBV6-5	.	.	TRBJ1-1	TGTGCCAGCAGTCCGACCGGCTTGGGGGCCGGGGTCTTT	CASSPTGLGAGVF
TRBV5-6	TRBD2	.	TRBJ2-5	TGTGCCAGCAGAGTGGGCGGGGGAAAGACCCAGTACTTC	CASRVGGGKTQYF
TRBV7-3	.	.	TRBJ1-1	TGTGCCAGCAGCCCCCGTGGGGCAGGGTCAACTGAAGCTTTCTTT	CASSPRGAGSTEAFF
TRBV6-5	.	.	TRBJ2-5	TGTGCCAGCATGATGACCGAGACTAGGCAGACCCAGTACTTC	CASMMTETRQTQYF
TRBV7-9	TRBD1	.	TRBJ1-2	TGTGCCAGCAGCTCCGCCCGACAGGGATCCAGCGGCTACACCTTC	CASSSARQGSSGYTF
TRBV7-2	.	.	TRBJ1-3	TGTGCCAGCAGCCCCACCGACAGATACTCTGGAAACACCATATATTTT	CASSPTDRYSGNTIYF